These 18 T cell receptor beta chains were all obtained from the same sample, sequenced in a study of blood T cell repertoires in COVID-19. Sequenced by immunoSEQ multiplex PCR; TCRdb stores in-frame clones only, minus some. This sample carries hundreds of thousands of clones, 80% to 90% of them seen once, and the ten largest clones take around 2.3%. Sequenced input: peripheral blood. These receptors all come from a woman in her thirties or forties with active or convalescent COVID-19.

The rearrangement links TRBV3-1 (or the pseudogene TRBV3-2) to TRBJ2-5; D is uncertain. This CDR3 spans 15 amino acids. The germline CDR1 and CDR2 sequences are LGHDT and YNNKEL (reference sequence). V shed 0 bases and J shed 0 bases, with 8 bases lying between them. The CDR3 region is CASSQERLNQETQYF. In DNA, the CDR3 is TGTGCCAGCAGCCAAGAGCGTCTGAACCAAGAGACCCAGTACTTC.

This chain joins TRBV6-5 and TRBJ1-1; tentative D call: TRBD1 (6 bases). Trimming pared 7 bases from V and 1 base from J, leaving 10 bases between. The CDR3 runs to 13 residues. In germline, CDR1 is MNHEY, CDR2 SVGAGI. CDR3 residues: CASTLGQNTEAFF. The CDR3 nucleotides are TGTGCCAGCACCCTGGGACAGAACACTGAAGCTTTCTTT.

The V call is TRBV19, the J call TRBJ1-3; unclear D gene. Trimming removed 5 bases from V and 0 bases from J, with 8 bases in between. This CDR3 spans 14 amino acids. The V gene's germline CDR1 is LNHDA and CDR2 SQIVND (reference sequence). This CDR3 reads CASSGGHSGNTIYF. The DNA for the CDR3 is TGTGCCAGTAGTGGTGGCCACTCTGGAAACACCATATATTTT.

The genes are TRBV7-9 and TRBJ1-1; TRBD1 agrees at 8 bases. The length of the CDR3 is 15 residues. From germline, CDR1 is SEHNR and CDR2 FQNEAQ (reference sequence). The V segment lost 7 bases and the J segment 3 bases; nucleotides outside the gene matches: 10. CDR3 coding DNA: TGTGCCAGCAACAGAGGACAGGGAGGACACACTGAAGCTTTCTTT. Its protein product is CASNRGQGGHTEAFF.

This clone appeared many times. The chain combines TRBV28 with TRBJ1-6; the D is unclear. Germline assignment: CDR1 MDHEN and CDR2 SYDVKM. CDR3 length equals 12 residues. V lost 7 bases and J lost 10, with 11 bases in between. Here the CDR3 reads CASTPGGSPLHF. The CDR3 nucleotides read TGTGCCAGCACCCCGGGTGGATCACCCCTCCACTTT.

This clone was observed a single time. This chain joins TRBV3-1 (or the pseudogene TRBV3-2) and TRBJ1-2; a weak D match, TRBD1 (6 bases). Germline loops: CDR1 LGHDT, CDR2 YNNKEL (reference sequence). This CDR3 has 16 residues. The ends were cut back, 4 bases at V and 0 bases at J, with 15 bases in the middle. The CDR3 DNA is TGTGCCAGCAGCCTCACCGGGACAAAAGCTAACTATGGCTACACCTTC. Amino acid sequence: CASSLTGTKANYGYTF.

As regards this clone: The sample contains more than one DNA sequence encoding this CDR3. In DNA form, the CDR3 reads TGTGCCAGCAGCAAGGACAAGTACTCCACCACCATATATTTT. Amino acids: CASSKDKYSTTIYF. The chain combines TRBV7-2 with TRBJ1-3; maybe TRBD1 (5 bases). Per the germline V gene, CDR1 is SGHTA and CDR2 is FQGNSA. The CDR3 loop spans 14 amino acids. Trimming cost V 5 bases and J 9 bases, with 17 bases left between them.

In DNA form, the CDR3 reads TGTGCAAGTCGGCGGGGGCGCGGGGGAACCGGGGAGCTGTTTTTT. This encodes CASRRGRGGTGELFF. The chain uses TRBV12-2 and TRBJ2-2; the D call in the table, TRBD2, was not verified against the DNA. TRBV12-2 is assigned pseudogene status. CDR3 length equals 15 residues.

The chain employs TRBV19 and TRBJ1-5; no reliable D call. Trimming left V 0 bases short and J 4 bases short, with 7 bases between. The CDR3 is 14 residues long. Germline assignment: CDR1 LNHDA and CDR2 SQIVND (reference sequence). The CDR3 loop reads CASSIDYPNQPQHF. CDR3 nucleotides: TGTGCCAGTAGTATAGATTATCCTAATCAGCCCCAGCATTTT.

The V gene is TRBV6-2 or TRBV6-3, the J gene TRBJ1-6; no firm D call. There are 16 residues in the CDR3. Germline CDR1 and CDR2: MNHEY and SVGEGT. V gave up 2 bases and J gave up 10 bases, with 18 bases separating them. This chain's CDR3 is CASSYETGLSFSPLHF. For the CDR3, the DNA is TGTGCCAGCAGTTACGAAACGGGATTAAGCTTCTCACCCCTCCACTTT.

This clone was found a few times. The chain has TRBV4-3 and TRBJ1-2; TRBD1 aligns across 7 bases. Germline V CDR1 and CDR2: LGHNA, YSLEER. The CDR3 has 15 residues. J lost 5 bases, V lost 3 bases, and 9 bases had no gene match. CDR3 in DNA: TGCGCCAGCAGCCAGAATGAATGGGACAGTTATGGCTACACCTTC. Its protein product is CASSQNEWDSYGYTF.

The sample holds many counts of this clone. This chain joins TRBV7-8 and TRBJ2-5; TRBD2 agrees at 8 bases. The CDR3 has 16 amino acids. Germline V lookup: CDR1 SGHVS, CDR2 FQNEAQ. The V gene end was trimmed by 5 bases and the J gene end by 5 bases; junction bases not matched to a gene: 13. This chain's CDR3 is CASSRGRTGGMETQYF. CDR3 nucleotide sequence: TGTGCCAGCAGCCGGGGGAGGACGGGGGGGATGGAGACCCAGTACTTC.

This chain uses TRBV25-1 with TRBJ1-1; D possibly corresponds to TRBD1 (5 bases). V lost 2 bases and J 11 bases, leaving 15 bases between the germline ends. Germline V gene data show CDR1 as MGHDK and CDR2 as SYGVNS. The CDR3 loop spans 13 amino acids. In DNA form, the CDR3 reads TGTGCCAGCAGTGAACTCAAGGGGTTTGCTGCTTTCTTT. Protein sequence: CASSELKGFAAFF.

The chain has TRBV20-1 and TRBJ1-2; the D is unclear. Germline CDR1 reads DFQATT; CDR2 reads SNEGSKA (reference sequence). V was cut by 5 bases and J by 3 bases, with 7 bases left in between. The CDR3 extends over 11 amino acids. CDR3 residues: CSAVRDYGYTF. CDR3 nucleotide sequence: TGCAGTGCTGTCCGGGACTATGGCTACACCTTC.

The chain has TRBV28 and TRBJ2-7; 8 bases match TRBD2. The CDR3 runs 14 residues. With 3 bases clipped from V and 1 base from J, the junction kept 2 bases outside the gene matches. Germline CDR1 is MDHEN and CDR2 is SYDVKM. The CDR3 here is CASSLAGGSYEQYF. CDR3 nucleotides: TGTGCCAGCAGTTTGGCGGGGGGTTCCTACGAGCAGTACTTC.

The chain has TRBV24-1 and TRBJ1-2; 7 positions agree with TRBD1. V gave up 2 bases and J gave up 5 bases; unmatched junction bases: 7. Germline V CDR1 and CDR2: KGHDR, SFDVKD. This CDR3 is 15 amino acids long. CDR3 amino acids: CATSDSTGLIYGYTF. The CDR3, as DNA: TGTGCCACCAGTGATTCGACAGGGTTGATTTATGGCTACACCTTC.

CDR3 in amino acids: CASSLGNQGTDTQYF. CDR3 sequence (DNA): TGTGCCAGCAGCTTAGGGAACCAGGGGACAGATACGCAGTATTTT. This chain links TRBV11-3 with TRBJ2-3, with D tentatively TRBD1 (6 bases). V shed 1 base and J shed 3 bases, with 11 bases lying between them. The germline V gene has CDR1 SGHNT and CDR2 YENEEA. This CDR3 has 15 amino acids.

This clone has only a few counts. The J gene is TRBJ2-7, the V gene TRBV2, with 13 bases fitting TRBD2. The CDR3 is made up of 16 amino acids. Per germline, CDR1 SNHLY and CDR2 FYNNEI. With V trimmed by 7 bases and J by 5 bases, 11 bases remained unmatched. The CDR3, as DNA: TGTGCCAGCACCAAACTACGGACTAGCGGGAGCAACGAGCAGTACTTC. It is translated as CASTKLRTSGSNEQYF. Supplemented by reference TRBV2 and TRBJ2-7, the full variable domain reads EPEVTQTPSHQVTQMGQEVILRCVPISNHLYFYWYRQILGQKVEFLVSFYNNEISEKSEIFDDQFSVERPDGSNFTLKIRSTKLEDSAMYFCASTKLRTSGSNEQYFGPGTRLTVT.